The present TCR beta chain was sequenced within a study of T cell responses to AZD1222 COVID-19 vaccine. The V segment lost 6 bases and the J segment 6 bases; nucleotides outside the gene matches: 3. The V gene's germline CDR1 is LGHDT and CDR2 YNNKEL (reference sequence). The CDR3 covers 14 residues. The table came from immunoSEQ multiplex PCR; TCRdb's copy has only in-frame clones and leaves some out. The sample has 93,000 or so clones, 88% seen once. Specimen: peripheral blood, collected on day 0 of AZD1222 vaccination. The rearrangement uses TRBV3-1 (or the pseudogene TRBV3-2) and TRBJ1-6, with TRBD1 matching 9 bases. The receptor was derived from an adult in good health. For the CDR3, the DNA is TGTGCCAGCAGTAAGGACAGGGGTAATTCACCCCTCCACTTT. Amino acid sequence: CASSKDRGNSPLHF.